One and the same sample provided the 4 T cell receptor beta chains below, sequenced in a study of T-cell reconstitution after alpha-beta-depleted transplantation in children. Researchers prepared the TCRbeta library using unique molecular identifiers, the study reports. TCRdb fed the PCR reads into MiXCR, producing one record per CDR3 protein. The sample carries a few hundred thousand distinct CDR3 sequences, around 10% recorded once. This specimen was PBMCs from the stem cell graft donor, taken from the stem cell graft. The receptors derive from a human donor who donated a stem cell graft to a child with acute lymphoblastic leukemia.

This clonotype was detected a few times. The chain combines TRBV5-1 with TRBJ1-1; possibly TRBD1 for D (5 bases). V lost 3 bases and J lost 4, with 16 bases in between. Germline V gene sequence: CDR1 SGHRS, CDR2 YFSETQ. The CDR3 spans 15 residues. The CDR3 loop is CASSWTQGGGTEAFF. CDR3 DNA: TGCGCCAGCAGCTGGACCCAGGGCGGTGGCACTGAAGCTTTCTTT.

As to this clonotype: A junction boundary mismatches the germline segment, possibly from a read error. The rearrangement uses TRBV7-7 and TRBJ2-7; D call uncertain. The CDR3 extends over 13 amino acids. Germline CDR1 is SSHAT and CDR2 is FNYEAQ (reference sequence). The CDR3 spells CASSLTEPYEQYF. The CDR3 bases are TGTGCTAGCAGCTTGACGGAGCCCTACGAGCAGTACTTC.

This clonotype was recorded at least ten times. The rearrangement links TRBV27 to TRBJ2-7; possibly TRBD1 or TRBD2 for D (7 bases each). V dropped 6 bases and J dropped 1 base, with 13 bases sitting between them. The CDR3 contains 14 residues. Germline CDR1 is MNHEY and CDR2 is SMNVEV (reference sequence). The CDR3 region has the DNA TGTGCCAGCAGCCCAGCGGGACAGTCCTACGAGCAGTACTTC. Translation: CASSPAGQSYEQYF.

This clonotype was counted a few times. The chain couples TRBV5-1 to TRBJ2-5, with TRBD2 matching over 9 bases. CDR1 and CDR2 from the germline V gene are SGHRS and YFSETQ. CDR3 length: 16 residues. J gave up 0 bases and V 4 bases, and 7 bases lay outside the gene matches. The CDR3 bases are TGCGCCAGCAGCCCCCAAACTAGCGGGTACCAAGAGACCCAGTACTTC. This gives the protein CASSPQTSGYQETQYF.